Each of the 12 T cell receptor beta chains below was sequenced from the same sample in a study of blood T cell repertoires in COVID-19. Method: immunoSEQ multiplex PCR; TCRdb's copy keeps in-frame clones and lacks some. This sample has a few hundred thousand clones; about 92% occur once, and the top ten carry roughly 20%. The specimen was PBMCs or T cells enriched from blood (not recorded which). These receptors were collected from a woman between 25 and 40 years old who had recovered from COVID-19.

This clone appeared a single time. The chain combines TRBV6-5 with TRBJ1-2; possible D gene TRBD1, 6 bases. Trimming left V 4 bases short and J 3 bases short, with 12 bases between. The germline gives CDR1 MNHEY, CDR2 SVGAGI. The CDR3 spans 14 residues. The CDR3 DNA reads as TGTGCCAGCAGTTTGACCGGGACACACTATGGCTACACCTTC. Residues: CASSLTGTHYGYTF.

The V gene is TRBV5-4, the J gene TRBJ2-1; TRBD1 aligns across 8 bases. Germline-derived CDR1 and CDR2 are SGHNT and YYREEE (reference sequence). The CDR3 spans 14 residues. V dropped 3 bases and J dropped 5; count of bases not matched to a gene: 4. The CDR3 region is CASSWGQVNNEQFF. CDR3 nucleotides: TGTGCCAGCAGCTGGGGACAGGTTAACAATGAGCAGTTCTTC.

The chain carries TRBV7-2 and TRBJ2-3; 10 nucleotides agree with TRBD1. V lost 1 base, J lost 1 base, and 2 bases stayed unmatched. CDR1 and CDR2 from the germline V gene are SGHTA and FQGNSA. CDR3 length equals 16 residues. The CDR3 protein is CASSLGGTGGTDTQYF. DNA of the CDR3: TGTGCCAGCAGCTTAGGGGGGACAGGGGGCACAGATACGCAGTATTTT.

J is TRBJ1-2 and V is TRBV12-5; D might be TRBD1 (6 bases). This CDR3 contains 15 residues. From germline, CDR1 is LGHNT and CDR2 FRNRAP. The V end lost 5 bases, the J end lost 7 bases, and 20 bases lay between the germline ends. CDR3 coding DNA: TGTGCTAGTGGTACCTCCTTGGACAGCAGACCTGGCTACACCTTC. It is translated as CASGTSLDSRPGYTF.

V and J are TRBV7-3 and TRBJ2-3, with 11 bases identical to TRBD2. The CDR3 totals 15 residues. With 6 bases clipped from V and 7 bases from J, the junction kept 9 bases outside the gene matches. Germline CDR1 and CDR2: SGHTA and FQGTGA. CDR3 loop: CASSSLAGGAHTQYF. The CDR3 DNA follows: TGTGCCAGCAGTTCCCTAGCGGGGGGCGCTCATACGCAGTATTTT.

To note about this clone: The junction departs from germline at one end; a sequencing error may be responsible. The rearrangement uses TRBV7-7 and TRBJ2-7; TRBD1 agrees at 7 bases. Looked up from germline, CDR1 is SSHAT and CDR2 is FNYEAQ (reference sequence). This CDR3 comprises 14 residues. The CDR3, as DNA: TGTGCTAGCAGTAAGGGGGCAGTCGGATACGAGCAGTACTTC. It translates to CASSKGAVGYEQYF.

This CDR3 reads CASSYGGARTQYF. DNA of the CDR3: TGTGCCAGCAGCTATGGGGGGGCTCGGACCCAGTACTTC. The chain is built from TRBV7-2 and TRBJ2-5; a possible D gene is TRBD2 (7 bases). The CDR3 is 13 amino acids. V dropped 4 bases and J dropped 7 bases, with 13 bases sitting between them. Germline V gives CDR1 SGHTA, CDR2 FQGNSA.

V and J are TRBV12-3 or TRBV12-4 and TRBJ2-1; tentative D call: TRBD1 (5 bases). V was pared by 6 bases and J by 8 bases, with 11 bases between. This CDR3 is 12 amino acids long. As DNA, the CDR3 is TGTGCCAGCAGCCAGGGATCCGATGAGCAGTTCTTC. Translating gives CASSQGSDEQFF.

Here the CDR3 reads CASSRGQGRDQPQHF. As DNA, the CDR3 is TGTGCCAGTAGTAGGGGACAGGGTCGAGATCAGCCCCAGCATTTT. The V call is TRBV19, the J call TRBJ1-5; 9 bases align to TRBD1. CDR1 is LNHDA, CDR2 SQIVND, per germline (reference sequence). The CDR3 length is 15 residues. Trimming at V came to 4 bases and at J to 5 bases, leaving 6 bases not matched to a gene.

The table lists this clone with a few counts. The chain couples TRBV9 to TRBJ2-7; tentatively, D is TRBD2 (6 bases). The CDR3 length is 13 residues. Germline CDR1 reads SGDLS; CDR2 reads YYNGEE. V lost 0 bases, J lost 7 bases, and 11 bases lay in between. The CDR3: CASSVAGAGEQYF. In DNA form, the CDR3 reads TGTGCCAGCAGCGTAGCCGGAGCGGGTGAGCAGTACTTC. The full variable domain, completed using reference TRBV9 and TRBJ2-7, is DSGVTQTPKHLITATGQRVTLRCSPRSGDLSVYWYQQSLDQGLQFLIQYYNGEERAKGNILERFSAQQFPDLHSELNLSSLELGDSALYFCASSVAGAGEQYFGPGTRLTVT.

This clone was observed a single time. In DNA, the CDR3 is TGTGCCAGCAGCTTAGGCCCGGGGGGCACTAATGAAAAACTGTTTTTT. It translates to CASSLGPGGTNEKLFF. The rearrangement joins TRBV7-2 to TRBJ1-4, with D possibly being TRBD1 (6 bases). The length of the CDR3 is 16 residues. V was cut by 1 base and J by 2 bases, with 11 bases left in between. The germline V gene encodes CDR1 SGHTA and CDR2 FQGNSA.

This clone came up once. V is TRBV7-9 and J is TRBJ2-7; 7 nucleotides line up with TRBD2. V was clipped by 1 base and J by 4 bases; unmatched bases: 4. The CDR3 has 14 amino acids. Germline assignment: CDR1 SEHNR and CDR2 FQNEAQ (reference sequence). The CDR3 reads CASSLGQGGYEQYF. The CDR3 DNA follows: TGTGCCAGCAGCTTAGGCCAGGGAGGGTACGAGCAGTACTTC.